Each of the 20 T cell receptor beta chains below was sequenced from the same sample in a study of neurological immune-mediated disorders. TCRdb re-called the 5' RACE reads with MiXCR, one entry per CDR3 protein. The sample carries fewer than 60,000 distinct CDR3 sequences, around 14% recorded once. This sample's time point: longitudinal time-point 2. The specimen sequenced was PBMCs. All receptors come from a male donor with HTLV-1-associated myelopathy (HAM/TSP).

This clonotype is medium-sized. The rearrangement links TRBV9 to TRBJ2-3, with TRBD2 matching over 7 bases. V was pared by 0 bases and J by 3 bases, with 10 bases of the junction left unmatched. Germline lookup yields CDR1 SGDLS and CDR2 YYNGEE. This CDR3 spans 17 amino acids. The CDR3 region has the DNA TGTGCCAGCAGCGTAGGCGCGGACGCGGGGGTGACAGATACGCAGTATTTT. Protein product: CASSVGADAGVTDTQYF.

In this sample, this clonotype turned up many times. The chain has TRBV10-3 and TRBJ1-1; D remains unclear. Between the trimmed V and J ends, which lost 4 bases and 3 bases, there was a span of 9 bases. This CDR3 region has 13 residues. Germline values: CDR1 ENHRY, CDR2 SYGVKD. The CDR3, as DNA: TGTGCCATCAGTGTCCGGGTTGACACTGAAGCTTTCTTT. Protein: CAISVRVDTEAFF.

This clonotype has at least ten counts. The chain joins TRBV27 to TRBJ2-1; TRBD2 matches 9 bases. Unmatched junction bases numbered 9, after V lost 3 bases and J lost 0 bases. Germline values: CDR1 MNHEY, CDR2 SMNVEV (reference sequence). The CDR3 totals 18 residues. The CDR3 sequence: CASSFRGLAGYSYNEQFF. The CDR3 region has the DNA TGTGCCAGCAGTTTTCGGGGTCTAGCGGGATACTCCTACAATGAGCAGTTCTTC.

This clonotype appeared a few times. V usage is TRBV9 and J usage is TRBJ1-1; no firm D call. In germline, CDR1 is SGDLS, CDR2 YYNGEE. Trimming removed 0 bases at V and 4 bases at J, with 16 bases between. The CDR3 has 16 residues. The DNA of the CDR3 is TGTGCCAGCAGCGTAGCTACAAGCTGGGGTGGCACTGAAGCTTTCTTT. This gives the protein CASSVATSWGGTEAFF. Using reference TRBV9 and TRBJ1-1 for the parts outside the CDR3, the full variable domain is DSGVTQTPKHLITATGQRVTLRCSPRSGDLSVYWYQQSLDQGLQFLIQYYNGEERAKGNILERFSAQQFPDLHSELNLSSLELGDSALYFCASSVATSWGGTEAFFGQGTRLTVV.

This clonotype was found many times. The chain joins TRBV4-3 to TRBJ2-5; a weak D match, TRBD2 (6 bases). Germline lookup yields CDR1 LGHNA and CDR2 YSLEER. This CDR3 has 14 residues. The ends were cut back, 1 base at V and 1 base at J, with 7 bases in the middle. The CDR3 loop is CASSQVGGQETQYF. The CDR3 DNA is TGCGCCAGCAGCCAAGTGGGGGGCCAAGAGACCCAGTACTTC.

The sample holds many counts of this clonotype. The chain combines TRBV9 with TRBJ2-5; TRBD1 might be the D (5 bases). CDR3 length equals 13 residues. Germline lookup yields CDR1 SGDLS and CDR2 YYNGEE. V gave up 4 bases and J gave up 1 base, with 8 bases separating them. In nucleotides, the CDR3 is TGTGCCAGCAGCCTTAGGGGCCAAGAGACCCAGTACTTC. It encodes CASSLRGQETQYF.

This clonotype occurred a few times. In this CDR3 the conserved last residue, phenylalanine or tryptophan, is missing, so a read error is likely. The rearrangement uses TRBV7-6 and TRBJ1-2; 8 bases are a match to TRBD1. This CDR3 has 16 amino acids. Germline V CDR1 and CDR2: SGHVS, FNYEAQ. The junction had 10 bases not matched to a gene; V was cut back by 5 bases and J by 2 bases. The CDR3 protein is CASSVLRDRSNYGYTV. For the CDR3, the DNA is TGTGCCAGCAGCGTCCTCCGGGACAGGTCGAACTATGGCTACACCGTC.

This clonotype came up many times. The chain carries TRBV9 and TRBJ2-7; 9 bases agree with TRBD1. CDR1 SGDLS and CDR2 YYNGEE come from the germline V gene. After removal of 1 base from V and 5 bases from J, the junction contained 4 bases not matched to a gene. This CDR3 region has 14 residues. CDR3 DNA: TGTGCCAGCAGCGTACGGGACAGGGCCGACGAGCAGTACTTC. Amino acids: CASSVRDRADEQYF. The full variable domain, completed using reference TRBV9 and TRBJ2-7, is DSGVTQTPKHLITATGQRVTLRCSPRSGDLSVYWYQQSLDQGLQFLIQYYNGEERAKGNILERFSAQQFPDLHSELNLSSLELGDSALYFCASSVRDRADEQYFGPGTRLTVT.

This clonotype was counted ten times or more. The rearrangement uses TRBV15 and TRBJ2-1; 13 bases agree with TRBD2. The length of the CDR3 is 17 residues. The germline V gene encodes CDR1 LNHNV and CDR2 YYDKDF (reference sequence). J lost 7 bases, V lost 0 bases, and 6 bases had no gene match. The CDR3 DNA reads TGTGCCACCAGCAGAGATCTGGGACTAGCGGGGTTGAATGAGCAGTTCTTC. Its protein is CATSRDLGLAGLNEQFF. Complete variable domain (other parts from reference TRBV15 and TRBJ2-1): DAMVIQNPRYQVTQFGKPVTLSCSQTLNHNVMYWYQQKSSQAPKLLFHYYDKDFNNEADTPDNFQSRRPNTSFCFLDIRSPGLGDTAMYLCATSRDLGLAGLNEQFFGPGTRLTVL.

This clonotype was detected many times. This rearrangement joins TRBV5-1 to TRBJ2-3; 7 bases align to TRBD2. With V trimmed by 3 bases and J by 4 bases, 5 bases remained unmatched. The CDR3 is 14 residues long. CDR1 is SGHRS and CDR2 is YFSETQ in the germline V gene. CDR3: CASSSPGGADTQYF. The CDR3 nucleotides read TGCGCCAGCAGCTCCCCTGGGGGGGCAGATACGCAGTATTTT.

The table lists this clonotype with many counts. This sequence joins TRBV7-2 and TRBJ1-2; 8 bases fit TRBD1. Germline assignment: CDR1 SGHTA and CDR2 FQGNSA. The CDR3 runs 14 residues. J gave up 2 bases and V 5 bases, and 4 bases lay outside the gene matches. The CDR3 sequence is CASSAAGGNYGYTF. In DNA form, the CDR3 reads TGTGCCAGCAGCGCCGCAGGGGGCAACTATGGCTACACCTTC.

There are many counts of this clonotype. This chain joins TRBV21-1 and TRBJ2-7; the table's TRBD1 call for D was not verified on the DNA. TRBV21-1 is labeled a pseudogene. The CDR3 spans 14 residues. Written as DNA, the CDR3 is TGTGCCAGCAGCAAAGGGGGGGACAACTACGAGCAGTACTTC. It encodes CASSKGGDNYEQYF.

This clonotype was found once. Its ends do not fully match the called genes, so a read error is possible. The chain links TRBV20-1 to TRBJ1-1; weak D call: TRBD1 (5 bases). This CDR3 is 13 amino acids long. In germline, CDR1 is DFQATT, CDR2 SNEGSKA (reference sequence). The CDR3, as DNA: TGCAGTGCCGGGGGGGGTCTGAACACTGATGCTTTCTTT. Its protein is CSAGGGLNTDAFF.

This clonotype was recorded many times. The V and J genes are TRBV20-1 and TRBJ2-5; D gene unclear. The CDR3 extends over 13 amino acids. V lost 1 base to trimming and J lost 5 bases, with 11 bases between them. The germline CDR1 and CDR2 sequences are DFQATT and SNEGSKA (reference sequence). As DNA, the CDR3 is TGCAGTGCTAGAGGGGCGGACGGGGAGACCCAGTACTTC. Translated, it gives CSARGADGETQYF.

This clonotype appeared many times. This chain connects TRBV5-1 to TRBJ2-2, with 9 bases identical to TRBD1. This CDR3 is built from 14 residues. V lost 5 bases to trimming and J lost 7 bases; unmatched junction nucleotides: 6. CDR1 SGHRS and CDR2 YFSETQ come from the germline V gene. The CDR3 is CASSLQGASGELFF. CDR3 DNA sequence: TGCGCCAGCAGTTTACAGGGGGCTAGCGGGGAGCTGTTTTTT.

This clonotype showed up many times. V is TRBV18 and J is TRBJ2-7; D not certain. The CDR3 is 14 amino acids. The V and J ends lost 2 bases and 2 bases respectively, with 10 bases between them. Germline-derived CDR1 and CDR2 are KGHSH and LQKENI. The CDR3 loop reads CASSPDLSTYEQYF. CDR3 coding DNA: TGTGCCAGCTCACCAGATCTCAGTACCTACGAGCAGTACTTC. The full variable domain, with the rest looked up from reference TRBV18 and TRBJ2-7, is NAGVMQNPRHLVRRRGQEARLRCSPMKGHSHVYWYRQLPEEGLKFMVYLQKENIIDESGMPKERFSAEFPKEGPSILRIQQVVRGDSAAYFCASSPDLSTYEQYFGPGTRLTVT.

This clonotype has ten or more counts. The chain has TRBV7-2 and TRBJ2-1; TRBD2 agrees at 7 bases. The CDR3 runs to 15 residues. Germline V lookup: CDR1 SGHTA, CDR2 FQGNSA. The trim removed 8 bases at V and 0 bases at J, leaving 7 bases unmatched. Written as DNA, the CDR3 is TGTGCCAGCCGGGGGGAGTTTTTCTCCTACAATGAGCAGTTCTTC. Encoded protein: CASRGEFFSYNEQFF.

This clonotype was seen at least ten times. CDR3 bases: TGTGCCAGCAGCAAATTCAGTACCGGGAATGAGCAGTTCTTC. Protein product: CASSKFSTGNEQFF. The chain has TRBV9 and TRBJ2-1; D uncertain. This CDR3 spans 14 amino acids. V was clipped by 4 bases and J by 7 bases, with 15 bases between them. Germline CDR1 SGDLS, CDR2 YYNGEE.

This clonotype was counted at least ten times. V is TRBV7-2 and J is TRBJ2-1; 10 nucleotides line up with TRBD2. The CDR3 contains 14 residues. Germline values: CDR1 SGHTA, CDR2 FQGNSA. Trimming took 0 bases from V and 7 from J; bases not matched to a gene: 0. The CDR3 reads CASSLALAGNEQFF. The CDR3 DNA reads as TGTGCCAGCAGCTTAGCACTAGCGGGAAATGAGCAGTTCTTC.

This clonotype was detected ten times or more. The V call is TRBV7-2, the J call TRBJ2-7, with 7 nucleotides matching TRBD2. The CDR3 runs to 15 residues. The V gene end was trimmed by 3 bases and the J gene end by 2 bases; junction bases not matched to a gene: 7. Germline V gives CDR1 SGHTA, CDR2 FQGNSA. CDR3 residues: CASSLASGETYEQYF. DNA for the CDR3: TGTGCCAGCAGCTTGGCCAGCGGGGAAACCTACGAGCAGTACTTC. The full variable domain, completed using reference TRBV7-2 and TRBJ2-7, is GAGVSQSPSNKVTEKGKDVELRCDPISGHTALYWYRQSLGQGLEFLIYFQGNSAPDKSGLPSDRFSAERTGGSVSTLTIQRTQQEDSAVYLCASSLASGETYEQYFGPGTRLTVT.